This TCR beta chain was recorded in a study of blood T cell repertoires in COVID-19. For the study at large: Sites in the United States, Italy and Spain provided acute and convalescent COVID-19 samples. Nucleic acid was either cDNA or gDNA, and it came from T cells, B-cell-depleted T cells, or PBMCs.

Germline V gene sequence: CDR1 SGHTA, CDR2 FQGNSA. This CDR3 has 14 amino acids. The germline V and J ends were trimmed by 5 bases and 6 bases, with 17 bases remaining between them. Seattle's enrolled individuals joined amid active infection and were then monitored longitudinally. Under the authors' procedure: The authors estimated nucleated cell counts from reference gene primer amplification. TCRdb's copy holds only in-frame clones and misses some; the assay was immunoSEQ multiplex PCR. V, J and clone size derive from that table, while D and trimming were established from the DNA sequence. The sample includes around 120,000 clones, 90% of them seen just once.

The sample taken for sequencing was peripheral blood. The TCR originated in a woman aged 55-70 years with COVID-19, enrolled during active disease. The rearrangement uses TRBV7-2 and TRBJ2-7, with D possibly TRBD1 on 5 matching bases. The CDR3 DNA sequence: TGTGCCAGCAGCCCCCCTCGTAGGGGTTCCGAGCAGTACTTC. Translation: CASSPPRRGSEQYF.